This T cell receptor (beta chain) emerged from a study of shared T cell receptors in the human thymus. From germline, CDR1 is SGHAT and CDR2 FQNNGV. The length of the CDR3 is 18 residues. The V and J ends lost 7 bases and 0 bases, in that order; junction bases with no gene match: 15. Repertoires were generated with immunoSEQ multiplex PCR, while TCRdb's copy carries only in-frame clones and drops some. This table has under 700,000 clones, 78% appearing once. A further study also used this sample, focusing on human thymus T cells. That publication notes: Infants, healthy and Finnish, who were having corrective surgery for congenital heart defects served as donors. Resected material from corrective heart surgery provided the thymus tissue analysed. Across thymic and blood repertoires, the usage of V and J genes appeared to be biased. Among unrelated individuals, related research reported thymic repertoires that overlapped highly.

The specimen sequenced was thymocytes. This sequence originates from a boy under two years old with a congenital heart defect. V gene TRBV11-2 combines with J gene TRBJ2-3; 8 nucleotides match TRBD2. In DNA form, the CDR3 reads TGTGCCAGCATGTCGACCACGGGAGGGACACCTAGCACAGATACGCAGTATTTT. It specifies CASMSTTGGTPSTDTQYF.